This paragraph reports one T cell receptor (beta chain). Its antigen is unknown. V gave up 4 bases and J gave up 1 base, with 7 bases separating them. CDR1 is SGHVS, CDR2 FQNEAQ, per germline. The CDR3 runs to 13 residues. The data were taken from a study of cytomegalovirus exposure and HLA in healthy donors. Whole-study findings and limits: The majority of CMV-associated TCR beta chains were reported as apparently HLA-restricted in a later analysis. Altogether, 160 or so TCR beta chains were recorded as cytomegalovirus-associated.

Primers: 60 Vbeta forward and 13 Jbeta reverse. Sequencing used immunoSEQ multiplex PCR; TCRdb keeps in-frame clones, though not all of them. The table lists about 160,000 clones, around 74% of them singletons. Donors in the study were healthy people who gave bone marrow. The sample taken for sequencing was PBMCs. The rearrangement links TRBV7-8 to TRBJ2-5; the D is unclear. This receptor was taken from a woman aged 25-40 years in good health and CMV-seronegative. CDR3 in DNA: TGTGCCAGCAGCTCACGTAGCCAAGAGACCCAGTACTTC. Its translation: CASSSRSQETQYF. Looking up the rest from reference TRBV7-8 and TRBJ2-5 gives the full variable domain: GAGVSQSPRYKVAKRGQDVALRCDPISGHVSLFWYQQALGQGPEFLTYFQNEAQLDKSGLPSDRFFAERPEGSVSTLKIQRTQQEDSAVYLCASSSRSQETQYFGPGTRLLVL.